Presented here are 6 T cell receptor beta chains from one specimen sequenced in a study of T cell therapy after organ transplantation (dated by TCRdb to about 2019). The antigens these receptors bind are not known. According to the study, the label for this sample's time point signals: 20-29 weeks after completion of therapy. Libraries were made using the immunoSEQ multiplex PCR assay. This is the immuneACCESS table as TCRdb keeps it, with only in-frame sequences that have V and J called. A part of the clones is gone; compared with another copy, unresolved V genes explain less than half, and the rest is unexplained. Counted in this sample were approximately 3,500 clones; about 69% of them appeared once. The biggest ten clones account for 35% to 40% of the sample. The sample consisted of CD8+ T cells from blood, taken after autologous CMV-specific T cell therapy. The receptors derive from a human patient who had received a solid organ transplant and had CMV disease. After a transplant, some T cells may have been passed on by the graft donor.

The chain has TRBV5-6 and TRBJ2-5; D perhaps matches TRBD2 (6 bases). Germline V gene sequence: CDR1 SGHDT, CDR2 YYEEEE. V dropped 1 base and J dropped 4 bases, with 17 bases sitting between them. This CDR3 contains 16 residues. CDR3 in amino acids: CASSLTQGGRVETQYF. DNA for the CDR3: TGTGCCAGCAGCTTGACTCAGGGAGGTAGAGTAGAGACCCAGTACTTC.

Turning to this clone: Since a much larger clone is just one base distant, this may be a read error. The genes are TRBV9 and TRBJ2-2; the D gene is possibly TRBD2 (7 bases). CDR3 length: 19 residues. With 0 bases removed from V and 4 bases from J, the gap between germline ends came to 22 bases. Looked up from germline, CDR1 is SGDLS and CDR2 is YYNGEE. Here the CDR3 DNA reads TGTGCCAGCAGCGTAGGTCCCGCGGGAGAGGGGGGGGGCACCGGGGAGCTGTTTTTT. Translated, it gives CASSVGPAGEGGGTGELFF.

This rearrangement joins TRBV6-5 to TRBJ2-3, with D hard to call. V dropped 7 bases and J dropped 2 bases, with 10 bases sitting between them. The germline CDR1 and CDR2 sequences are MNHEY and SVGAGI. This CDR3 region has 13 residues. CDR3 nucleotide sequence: TGTGCCAGCAATAACGCGGACACAGATACGCAGTATTTT. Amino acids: CASNNADTDTQYF.

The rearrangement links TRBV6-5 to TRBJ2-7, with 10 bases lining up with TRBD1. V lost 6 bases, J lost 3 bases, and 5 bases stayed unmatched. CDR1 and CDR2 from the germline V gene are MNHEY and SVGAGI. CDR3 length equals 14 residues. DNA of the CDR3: TGTGCCAGCAGCGCCGGGACAGGGGTCTACGAGCAGTACTTC. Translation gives CASSAGTGVYEQYF.

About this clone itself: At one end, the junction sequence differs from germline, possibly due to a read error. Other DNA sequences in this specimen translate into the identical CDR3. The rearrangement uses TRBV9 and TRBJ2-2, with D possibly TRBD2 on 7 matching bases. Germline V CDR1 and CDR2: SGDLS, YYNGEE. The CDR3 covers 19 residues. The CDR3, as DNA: TGCGCCAGCCGCGTAGTCCCCGCGGGAGAGGGGGGGGGCACCGGGGAGCTGTTTTTT. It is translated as CASRVVPAGEGGGTGELFF.

CDR3 bases: TGTGCCAGTAGTTCCATAGCGGGAGGATTGGTCAATGAGCAGTTCTTC. Protein sequence: CASSSIAGGLVNEQFF. The V and J genes are TRBV19 and TRBJ2-1; 10 bases agree with TRBD2. The CDR3 covers 16 residues. CDR1 LNHDA and CDR2 SQIVND come from the germline V gene (reference sequence). With V trimmed by 5 bases and J by 6 bases, 10 bases remained unmatched. Full variable domain (missing parts from reference TRBV19 and TRBJ2-1): DGGITQSPKYLFRKEGQNVTLSCEQNLNHDAMYWYRQDPGQGLRLIYYSQIVNDFQKGDIAEGYSVSREKKESFPLTVTSAQKNPTAFYLCASSSIAGGLVNEQFFGPGTRLTVL.